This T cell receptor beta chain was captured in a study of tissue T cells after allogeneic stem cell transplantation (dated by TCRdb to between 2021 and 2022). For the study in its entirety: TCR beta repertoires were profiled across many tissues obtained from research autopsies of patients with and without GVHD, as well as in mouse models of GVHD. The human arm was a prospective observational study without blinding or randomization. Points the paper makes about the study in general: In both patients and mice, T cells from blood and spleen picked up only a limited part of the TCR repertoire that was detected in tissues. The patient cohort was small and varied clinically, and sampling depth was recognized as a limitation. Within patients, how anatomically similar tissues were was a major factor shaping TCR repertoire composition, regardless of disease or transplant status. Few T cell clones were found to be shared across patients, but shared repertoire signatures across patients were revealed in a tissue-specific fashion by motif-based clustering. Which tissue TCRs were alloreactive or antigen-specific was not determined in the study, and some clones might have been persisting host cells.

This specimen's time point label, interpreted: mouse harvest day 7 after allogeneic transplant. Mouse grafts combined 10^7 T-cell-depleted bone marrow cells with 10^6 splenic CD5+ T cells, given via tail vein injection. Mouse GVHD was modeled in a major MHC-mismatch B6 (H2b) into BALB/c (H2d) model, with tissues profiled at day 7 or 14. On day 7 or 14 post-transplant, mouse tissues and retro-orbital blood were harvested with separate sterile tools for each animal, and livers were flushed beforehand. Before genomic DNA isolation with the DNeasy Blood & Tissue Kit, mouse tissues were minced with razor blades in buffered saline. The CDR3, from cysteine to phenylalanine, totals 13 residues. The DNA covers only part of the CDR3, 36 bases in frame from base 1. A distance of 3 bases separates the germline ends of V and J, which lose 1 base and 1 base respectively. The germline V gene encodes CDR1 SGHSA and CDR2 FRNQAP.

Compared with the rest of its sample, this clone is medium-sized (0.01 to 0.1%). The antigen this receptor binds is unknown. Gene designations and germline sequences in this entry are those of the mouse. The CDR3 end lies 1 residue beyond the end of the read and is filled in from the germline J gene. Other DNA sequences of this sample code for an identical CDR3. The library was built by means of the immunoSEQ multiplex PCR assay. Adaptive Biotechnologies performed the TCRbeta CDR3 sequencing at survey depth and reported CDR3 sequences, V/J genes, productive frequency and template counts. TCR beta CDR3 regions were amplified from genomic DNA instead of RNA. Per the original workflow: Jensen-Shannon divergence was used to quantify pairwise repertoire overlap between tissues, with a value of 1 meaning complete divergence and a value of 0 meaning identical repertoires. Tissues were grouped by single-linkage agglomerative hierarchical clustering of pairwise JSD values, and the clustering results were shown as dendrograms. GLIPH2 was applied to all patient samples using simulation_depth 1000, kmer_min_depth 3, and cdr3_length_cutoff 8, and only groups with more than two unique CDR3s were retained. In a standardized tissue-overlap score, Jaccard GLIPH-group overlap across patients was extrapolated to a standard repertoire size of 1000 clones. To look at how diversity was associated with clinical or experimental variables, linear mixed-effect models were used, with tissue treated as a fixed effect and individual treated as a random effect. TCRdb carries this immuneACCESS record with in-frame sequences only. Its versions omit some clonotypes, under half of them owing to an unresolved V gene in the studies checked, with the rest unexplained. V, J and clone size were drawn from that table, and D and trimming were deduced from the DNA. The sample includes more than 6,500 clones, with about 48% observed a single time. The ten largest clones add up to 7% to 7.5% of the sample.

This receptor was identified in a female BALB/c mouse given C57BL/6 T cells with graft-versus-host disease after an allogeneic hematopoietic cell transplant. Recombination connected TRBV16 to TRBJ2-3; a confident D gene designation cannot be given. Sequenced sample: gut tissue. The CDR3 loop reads CASSLGGAETLYF. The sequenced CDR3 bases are TGTGCAAGCAGCTTAGGCGGTGCAGAAACGCTGTAT.